Described below is a single T cell receptor (beta chain) sequence and its context. RNA transcripts were the source from which TCR beta CDR3 regions were amplified. The authors performed first-round RT-PCR with HTBI primers and then a second-round multiplex PCR. TCRdb called the multiplex PCR reads again in MiXCR, with one record for every CDR3 protein. The repertoire holds about 550,000 distinct CDR3 sequences, with just under 40% as singletons. CDR1 and CDR2 from the germline V gene are SQVTM and ANQGSEA. The CDR3 runs to 12 residues. V lost 3 bases and J lost 7, with 9 bases in between. This sample stems from a study of Graves' ophthalmopathy and Graves' hyperthyroidism.

This chain joins TRBV29-1 and TRBJ2-2; tentatively, D is TRBD1 (5 bases). The specimen was peripheral blood or thyroid tissue (not recorded which). This receptor was identified in an adult man with Graves' hyperthyroidism. The CDR3 here is CSVDQGIGELFF. For the CDR3, the DNA is TGCAGCGTTGACCAGGGCATCGGGGAGCTGTTTTTT.